This passage covers 9 T cell receptor beta chains from one sample sequenced in a study of OX40 agonist ivuxolimab in advanced cancers. The repertoire was sequenced with immunoSEQ multiplex PCR; TCRdb's copy has only in-frame clones and lacks some. The sample lists just under 65,000 clones, around 80% occurring once. The sample here was CD4+ or CD8+ T cells sorted from blood, taken in a trial of the OX40 agonist ivuxolimab. These TCRs come from an adult with an advanced solid tumor such as melanoma, head and neck, liver or kidney cancer.

The J gene is TRBJ2-1, the V gene TRBV6-5, with 8 bases that match TRBD2. V shed 4 bases and J 3 bases; nucleotides not matched to a gene: 8. The germline V gene has CDR1 MNHEY and CDR2 SVGAGI. The CDR3 covers 16 residues. The CDR3: CASSSGRGAVYNEQFF. The CDR3 coding sequence is TGTGCCAGCAGTTCAGGGCGGGGGGCGGTCTACAATGAGCAGTTCTTC.

The genes are TRBV7-9 and TRBJ1-2; perhaps TRBD1 as D (5 bases). The germline CDR1 and CDR2 sequences are SEHNR and FQNEAQ (reference sequence). The CDR3 is made up of 15 amino acids. V shed 4 bases and J shed 8 bases, with 20 bases lying between them. The CDR3 reads CASSSSLGLSGGYTF. The CDR3 bases are TGTGCCAGCAGCTCCAGCCTGGGACTGAGTGGGGGCTACACCTTC.

This rearrangement joins TRBV30 to TRBJ2-1; D is possibly TRBD1 or TRBD2 (5 bases each). The CDR3 length is 14 residues. Trimming pared 7 bases from V and 8 bases from J, leaving 21 bases between. The V gene's germline CDR1 is GTSNPN and CDR2 SVGIG (reference sequence). CDR3 sequence (DNA): TGTGCCTTCCGGGACCCCCGACCGAGGGATGAGCAGTTCTTC. As protein: CAFRDPRPRDEQFF.

V and J are TRBV15 and TRBJ2-7; 7 positions agree with TRBD1. The CDR3 covers 14 residues. Looked up from germline, CDR1 is LNHNV and CDR2 is YYDKDF (reference sequence). The junction had 2 bases not matched to a gene; V was cut back by 0 bases and J by 3 bases. The CDR3 loop reads CATSREGGGYEQYF. The DNA for the CDR3 is TGTGCCACCAGCAGAGAAGGGGGCGGCTACGAGCAGTACTTC.

The V and J genes are TRBV30 and TRBJ1-3; tentative D call: TRBD1 (5 bases). Germline values: CDR1 GTSNPN, CDR2 SVGIG (reference sequence). V lost 3 bases, J lost 0 bases, and 18 bases lay in between. The CDR3 is 17 amino acids. For the CDR3, the DNA is TGTGCCTGGAGCAAGTACACCGGGACTTCCTCTGGAAACACCATATATTTT. It codes for CAWSKYTGTSSGNTIYF.

The V and J genes are TRBV6-5 and TRBJ2-1, with 9 bases that match TRBD1. Germline CDR1 is MNHEY and CDR2 is SVGAGI. The J segment lost 7 bases and the V segment lost 6 bases, leaving 10 bases of the junction unmatched. The CDR3 covers 15 residues. The CDR3 reads CASSTRDRVKNEQFF. The CDR3 nucleotides are TGTGCCAGCAGCACCCGGGACAGGGTCAAGAATGAGCAGTTCTTC.

The chain is built from TRBV5-8 and TRBJ2-3; unclear D gene. The CDR3 loop spans 13 amino acids. V lost 4 bases and J lost 5, with 11 bases in between. CDR1 SGHTS and CDR2 YDEGEE come from the germline V gene. The CDR3 sequence: CASSMDHRDTQYF. The CDR3 DNA reads as TGTGCCAGCAGCATGGACCACCGAGATACGCAGTATTTT. Filled out from reference TRBV5-8 and TRBJ2-3, the complete variable domain reads EAGVTQSPTHLIKTRGQQATLRCSPISGHTSVYWYQQALGLGLQFLLWYDEGEERNRGNFPPRFSGRQFPNYSSELNVNALELEDSALYLCASSMDHRDTQYFGPGTRLTVL.

The V call is TRBV7-3, the J call TRBJ2-4, with D hard to call. CDR1 SGHTA and CDR2 FQGTGA come from the germline V gene. The CDR3 covers 21 residues. The V gene lost 4 bases and the J gene lost 0 bases, with 28 bases spanning the gap. The CDR3 loop is CASSSRWAGEGRSLAKNIQYF. As DNA, the CDR3 is TGTGCCAGCAGCTCCCGGTGGGCAGGTGAAGGGCGGAGTCTAGCCAAAAACATTCAGTACTTC.

Concerning this clone itself: A much larger clonotype is one base distant, so this may be a read error. Different DNA sequences within this sample yield the same CDR3. The chain couples TRBV30 to TRBJ2-2; D is possibly TRBD2 (7 bases). The CDR3 contains 14 residues. The ends were cut back, 3 bases at V and 2 bases at J, with 10 bases in the middle. Germline CDR1 reads GTSNPN; CDR2 reads SVGIG (reference sequence). The CDR3 coding sequence is TGTGCCTGGAGGGGGGGGCCTAACACCGGGGAGCTGTTTTTT. This codes for CAWRGGPNTGELFF.